This is a list of T cell receptor beta chains from one sample in a study of patients and donors after allogeneic stem cell transplantation. Each CDR3 protein gets one entry after TCRdb re-called the RT-PCR reads with MiXCR. The sample has roughly 940,000 distinct CDR3 sequences; more than 15% are singletons. Input material: blood, either unsorted or a sorted T cell fraction (not recorded which). The receptors were sampled from a human donor who was either an allogeneic HSCT recipient or a stem cell or donor lymphocyte infusion donor (not recorded which). It is not recorded whose cells these are; they may come from a transplant donor. Each CDR3 is given with its conserved first and last residue. A D gene is named only where the DNA matches it firmly. Only some rows state a clone size, as once, few, many or a class for expanded clones.

TRBV4-1	TRBD2	TRBJ2-1	NA	CASSLLGLASNEQFF	TGCGCCAGCAGCCTGTTGGGACTAGCATCCAATGAGCAGTTCTTC
TRBV4-1	NA	TRBJ2-7	many	CASSVTGFLYEQYF	TGCGCCAGCAGCGTTACAGGGTTTCTTTACGAGCAGTACTTC
TRBV15	NA	TRBJ2-3	NA	CATSRDGVYTDTQYF	TGTGCCACCAGCAGAGATGGGGTTTACACAGATACGCAGTATTTT
TRBV9	TRBD2	TRBJ2-3	few	CASSPDSGSGADTQYF	TGTGCCAGCAGCCCCGATAGCGGGAGCGGGGCAGATACGCAGTATTTT
TRBV6-5	NA	TRBJ1-4	many	CASSYSGQNNEKLFF	TGTGCCAGCAGTTACTCAGGACAGAATAATGAAAAACTGTTTTTT
TRBV12-3/TRBV12-4	NA	TRBJ2-1	NA	CASSLADYSYNEQFF	TGTGCCAGCAGTTTAGCAGACTACTCCTACAATGAGCAGTTCTTC
TRBV20-1	NA	TRBJ2-7	few	CSASTPGPNYEQYF	TGCAGTGCTAGTACCCCGGGGCCAAACTACGAGCAGTACTTC
TRBV5-6	TRBD1	TRBJ1-2	few	CASSDIERGLGYTF	TGTGCCAGCAGCGATATTGAGAGGGGGCTTGGCTACACCTTC
TRBV20-1	NA	TRBJ2-5	few	CSARPGRAEETQYF	TGCAGTGCTAGACCAGGCAGGGCGGAGGAGACCCAGTACTTC
TRBV10-2	NA	TRBJ2-2	NA	CASSESKEGGAYTGELFF	TGCGCCAGCAGTGAGTCAAAGGAGGGGGGGGCCTACACCGGGGAGCTGTTTTTT
TRBV9	NA	TRBJ2-2	NA	CASSVVAGSNTGELFF	TGTGCCAGCAGCGTAGTCGCAGGGTCGAACACCGGGGAGCTGTTTTTT
TRBV5-1	NA	TRBJ2-7	few	CASSLDGDSTYEQYF	TGCGCCAGCAGCTTGGATGGCGATTCCACCTACGAGCAGTACTTC
TRBV12-3/TRBV12-4	TRBD1	TRBJ1-5	few	CASSLTQGATRNQPQHF	TGTGCCAGCAGTTTAACACAGGGGGCTACACGCAATCAGCCCCAGCATTTT
TRBV5-1	NA	TRBJ2-7	NA	CASSSLPSRDSSREQYF	TGCGCCAGCAGCTCACTCCCCTCCAGGGACTCCTCCCGCGAGCAGTACTTC
TRBV5-6	TRBD2	TRBJ2-2	few	CASSFRSSGIPNTGELFF	TGTGCCAGCAGCTTTCGATCTAGCGGGATACCGAACACCGGGGAGCTGTTTTTT
TRBV5-1	TRBD2	TRBJ2-7	NA	CASSLLAGHPYEQYF	TGCGCCAGCAGCCTACTAGCGGGACACCCCTACGAGCAGTACTTC
TRBV6-1	NA	TRBJ1-2	many	CASLLTGRLHGYTF	TGTGCCAGCCTACTGACAGGAAGACTCCATGGCTACACCTTC
TRBV20-1	TRBD2	TRBJ2-3	NA	CSARVYLAGGRDTQYF	TGCAGTGCTAGAGTCTATCTAGCGGGCGGTAGGGATACGCAGTATTTT
TRBV15	NA	TRBJ2-2	many	CATSRRGGGNSNTGELFF	TGTGCCACCAGCAGGAGAGGGGGGGGGAACTCGAACACCGGGGAGCTGTTTTTT
TRBV5-1	TRBD1	TRBJ2-5	many	CASSMFGTEQETQYF	TGCGCCAGCAGCATGTTCGGGACAGAGCAAGAGACCCAGTACTTC
TRBV25-1	NA	TRBJ1-4	NA	CASTRGGTNEKLFF	TGTGCCAGCACCCGGGGAGGAACTAATGAAAAACTGTTTTTT
TRBV4-3	NA	TRBJ1-1	many	CASSQGHIGTEAFF	TGCGCCAGCAGCCAAGGTCATATAGGGACTGAAGCTTTCTTT
TRBV20-1	NA	TRBJ1-5	NA	CSARMGNIYSNQPQHF	TGCAGTGCTAGGATGGGGAACATTTATAGCAATCAGCCCCAGCATTTT
TRBV20-1	NA	TRBJ2-3	NA	CSARDRIAAPSTDTQYF	TGCAGTGCTAGAGACCGAATAGCAGCACCTAGCACAGATACGCAGTATTTT
TRBV6-2/TRBV6-3	NA	TRBJ1-1	many	CASSYLLNTEAFF	TGTGCCAGCAGTTACCTTTTGAACACTGAAGCTTTCTTT
TRBV4-2	NA	TRBJ1-2	few	CASSQEPFTNRYGYTF	TGTGCCAGCAGCCAGGAACCCTTTACCAACCGGTATGGCTACACCTTC
TRBV10-3	NA	TRBJ1-5	NA	CAIGEWRSNQPQHF	TGTGCCATCGGAGAATGGAGGAGCAATCAGCCCCAGCATTTT
TRBV7-2	NA	TRBJ1-3	few	CASSLRGRGTGNTIYF	TGTGCCAGCAGCTTACGGGGAAGGGGCACTGGAAACACCATATATTTT
TRBV12-3/TRBV12-4	TRBD2	TRBJ2-3	few	CASRPPGTSFSDTQYF	TGTGCCAGCAGGCCCCCCGGGACTAGCTTTTCAGATACGCAGTATTTT
TRBV12-3/TRBV12-4	NA	TRBJ2-3	few	CASSSSMGAPDTQYF	TGTGCCAGCAGTTCCTCCATGGGGGCCCCAGATACGCAGTATTTT
TRBV3-1	NA	TRBJ2-6	NA	CASSQVSPSGANVLTF	TGTGCCAGCAGCCAAGTAAGTCCGTCTGGGGCCAACGTCCTGACTTTC
TRBV20-1	NA	TRBJ2-1	few	CSANRVSDEQFF	TGCAGCGCCAACAGGGTTTCCGATGAGCAGTTCTTC
TRBV9	NA	TRBJ2-5	NA	CASSGQGAKRETQYF	TGTGCCAGCAGCGGGCAGGGAGCCAAGCGGGAGACCCAGTACTTC
TRBV16	NA	TRBJ2-3	few	CASSRRVLTDTQYF	TGTGCCAGCAGCCGGAGGGTACTCACAGATACGCAGTATTTT
TRBV7-2	NA	TRBJ1-2	few	CASSLAPTGPGGYTF	TGTGCCAGCAGCTTAGCGCCCACAGGGCCCGGTGGCTACACCTTC
TRBV27	NA	TRBJ2-7	few	CASSPLGTLHEQYF	TGTGCCAGCAGTCCCCTGGGGACACTTCACGAGCAGTACTTC
TRBV20-1	TRBD2	TRBJ2-3	NA	CSAPARRESDTQYF	TGCAGTGCTCCAGCCAGGCGGGAGTCGGATACGCAGTATTTT
TRBV7-3	NA	TRBJ1-1	NA	CASAGTKDTEAFF	TGTGCCAGCGCCGGCACTAAGGACACTGAAGCTTTCTTT
TRBV12-3/TRBV12-4	NA	TRBJ1-5	few	CASSHRARNQPQHF	TGTGCCAGCAGTCATCGGGCCCGCAATCAGCCCCAGCATTTT